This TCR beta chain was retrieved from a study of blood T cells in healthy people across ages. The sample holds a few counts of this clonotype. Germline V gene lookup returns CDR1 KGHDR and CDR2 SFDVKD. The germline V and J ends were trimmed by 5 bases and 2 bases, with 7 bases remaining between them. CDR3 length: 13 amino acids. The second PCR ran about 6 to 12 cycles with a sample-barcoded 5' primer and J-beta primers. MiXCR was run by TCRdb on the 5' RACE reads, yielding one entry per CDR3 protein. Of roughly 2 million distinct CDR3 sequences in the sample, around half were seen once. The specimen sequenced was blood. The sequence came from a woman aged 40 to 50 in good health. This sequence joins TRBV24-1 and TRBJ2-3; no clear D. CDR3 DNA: TGTGCCACCAGTGGGTACTCCACAGATACGCAGTATTTT. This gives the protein CATSGYSTDTQYF.